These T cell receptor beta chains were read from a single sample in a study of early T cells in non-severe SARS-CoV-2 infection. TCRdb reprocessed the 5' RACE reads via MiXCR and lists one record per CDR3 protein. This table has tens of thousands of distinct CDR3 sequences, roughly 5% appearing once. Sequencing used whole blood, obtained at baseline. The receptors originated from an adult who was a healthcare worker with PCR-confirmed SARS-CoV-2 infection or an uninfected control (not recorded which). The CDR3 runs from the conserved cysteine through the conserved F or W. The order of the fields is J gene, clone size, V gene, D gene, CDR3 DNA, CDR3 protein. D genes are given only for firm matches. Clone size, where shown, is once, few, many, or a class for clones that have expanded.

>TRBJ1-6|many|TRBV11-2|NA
TGTGCCAGCAGCCCCCCCGGCAATAATTCACCCCTCCACTTT
CASSPPGNNSPLHF
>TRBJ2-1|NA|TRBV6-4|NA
TGTGCCAGCAGTGATGGCAGGGGAGGCGTCAATGAGCAGTTCTTC
CASSDGRGGVNEQFF
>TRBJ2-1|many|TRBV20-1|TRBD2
TGCAGTGCCCCCACTAGCGGGAGGGCCTCTGAGCAGTTCTTC
CSAPTSGRASEQFF
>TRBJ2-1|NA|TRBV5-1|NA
TGCGCCAGCAGCTTGGTCCCTTCCTACAATGAGCAGTTCTTC
CASSLVPSYNEQFF
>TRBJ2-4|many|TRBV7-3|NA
TGTGCCAGCAGCCCCCATCCTCCAACGGGTCCCAAAAACATTCAGTACTTC
CASSPHPPTGPKNIQYF
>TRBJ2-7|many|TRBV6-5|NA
TGTGCCAGCAGTCGCAGGGCTCCACCCAACTACGAGCAGTACTTC
CASSRRAPPNYEQYF
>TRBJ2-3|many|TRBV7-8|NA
TGTGCCAGCAGCTTAGTCCCGGGATTCACAGATACGCAGTATTTT
CASSLVPGFTDTQYF
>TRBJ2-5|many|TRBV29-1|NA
TGCAGCGCCGCGCGGAGCGAAGAGACCCAGTACTTC
CSAARSEETQYF
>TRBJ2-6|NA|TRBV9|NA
TGTGCCAGCAGCGTAAGCGGAGGGTTAAGCTCTGGGGCCAACGTCCTGACTTTC
CASSVSGGLSSGANVLTF
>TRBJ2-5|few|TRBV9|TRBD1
TGTGCCAGCAGCGAACAGGGGGCTCAGGAGACCCAGTACTTC
CASSEQGAQETQYF
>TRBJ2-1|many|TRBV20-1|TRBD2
TGCAGTGCTAGAGGGAACAGCGGGAGAGAGTACAATGAGCAGTTCTTC
CSARGNSGREYNEQFF
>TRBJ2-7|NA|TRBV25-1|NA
TGTGCCAGCAGTGAGGGCCCCTCGGGACACCCTGACGAGCAGTACTTC
CASSEGPSGHPDEQYF
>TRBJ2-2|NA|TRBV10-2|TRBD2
TGCGCCAGCAGGCTAGCGGACACCGGGGAGCTGTTTTTT
CASRLADTGELFF
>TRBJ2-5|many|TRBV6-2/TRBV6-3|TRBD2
TGTGCCAGCAGTCCCCGGACTAGCGGGAGAGAGACCCAGTACTTC
CASSPRTSGRETQYF
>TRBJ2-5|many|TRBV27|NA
TGCGCCAGCAGTCCCAATCTAGAGACCCAGTACTTC
CASSPNLETQYF
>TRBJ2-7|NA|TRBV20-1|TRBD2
TGCAGTGCTTTAGCGGGAGAACCCTACGAGCAGTACTTC
CSALAGEPYEQYF
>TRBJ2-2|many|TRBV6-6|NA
TGTGCCAGCAGTTACGTTGGAGGGGCCGGGGAGCTGTTTTTT
CASSYVGGAGELFF
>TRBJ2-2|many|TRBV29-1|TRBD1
TGCAGCACTCCGGGACAGGGCATCAACACCGGGGAGCTGTTTTTT
CSTPGQGINTGELFF
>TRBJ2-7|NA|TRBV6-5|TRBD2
TGTGCCAGCAGTTACAGGGCGGGAGGGCCCGACGAGCAGTACTTC
CASSYRAGGPDEQYF
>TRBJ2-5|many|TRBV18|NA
TGTGCCAGCTCACCACCGGCAGGTCTCAAAGAGACCCAGTACTTC
CASSPPAGLKETQYF
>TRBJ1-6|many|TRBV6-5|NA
TGTGCCAGCAGGCGAGAGGGAGCGCTGAATTCACCCCTCCACTTT
CASRREGALNSPLHF
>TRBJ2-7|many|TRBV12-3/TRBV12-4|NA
TGTGCCAGCAGTTTAAATCGGTGGTCCGAGCAGTACTTC
CASSLNRWSEQYF
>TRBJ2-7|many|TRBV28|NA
TGTGCCAGCAGTTTAGTCGACAGGTTACACTACGAGCAGTACTTC
CASSLVDRLHYEQYF
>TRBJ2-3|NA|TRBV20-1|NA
TGCAGTGCCCTAACGGCAGGGGTTACAGATACGCAGTATTTT
CSALTAGVTDTQYF
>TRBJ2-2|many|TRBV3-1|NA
TGTGCCAGCAGCGGGCGGATGTCTGCGACCGGGGAGCTGTTTTTT
CASSGRMSATGELFF
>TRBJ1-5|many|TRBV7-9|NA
TGTGCCAGCAGCTTAAGGGAAAATCAGCCCCAGCATTTT
CASSLRENQPQHF
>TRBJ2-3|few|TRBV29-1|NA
TGCAGCGCCCCGGGACGGAGCACAGATACGCAGTATTTT
CSAPGRSTDTQYF
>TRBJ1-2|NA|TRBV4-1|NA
TGCGCCAGCAGCCAAGTAGTAGGAGTTAACTATGGCTACACCTTC
CASSQVVGVNYGYTF
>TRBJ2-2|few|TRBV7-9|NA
TGTGCCAGCAGCCTATATACGATCTCAGAAACCGGGGAGCTGTTTTTT
CASSLYTISETGELFF
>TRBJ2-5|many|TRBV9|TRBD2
TGTGCCAGCAGCGTAGGTGCGGCGGGAGTGGAGGAGACCCAGTACTTC
CASSVGAAGVEETQYF
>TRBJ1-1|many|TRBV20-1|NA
TGCAGTGCAGGGGGGGCGAACACTGAAGCTTTCTTT
CSAGGANTEAFF
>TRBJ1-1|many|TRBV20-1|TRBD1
TGCAGTGCTCCACATTCGGACAGGTTGGGTACTGAAGCTTTCTTT
CSAPHSDRLGTEAFF
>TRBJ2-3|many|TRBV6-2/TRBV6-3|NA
TGTGCCAGCAGTTACCCCACAGATACGCAGTATTTT
CASSYPTDTQYF
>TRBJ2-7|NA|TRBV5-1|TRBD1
TGCGCCAGCAGCTTGGGACAGGGATTAGACGAGCAGTACTTC
CASSLGQGLDEQYF
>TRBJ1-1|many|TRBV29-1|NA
TGCAGCGTTGATTACAGTGAGAACACTGAAGCTTTCTTT
CSVDYSENTEAFF
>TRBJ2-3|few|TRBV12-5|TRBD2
TGTGCTAGTGGTTTGGCAAGAGCGGGAGGAGAGACAGATACGCAGTATTTT
CASGLARAGGETDTQYF
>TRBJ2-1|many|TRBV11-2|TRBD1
TGTGCCAGCAGCGAGAATACAGGGGGGAATGAGCAGTTCTTC
CASSENTGGNEQFF
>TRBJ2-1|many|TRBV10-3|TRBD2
TGTGCCATCAGTACTACTGGGGGGGGCTCCTACAATGAGCAGTTCTTC
CAISTTGGGSYNEQFF
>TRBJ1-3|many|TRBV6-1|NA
TGTGCCAGCAGTGCGGACGGGCCCAGCTCTGGAAACACCATATATTTT
CASSADGPSSGNTIYF
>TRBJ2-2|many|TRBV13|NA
TGTGCCAGCAGCTTAGTAAGGGGCCCCAACACCGGGGAGCTGTTTTTT
CASSLVRGPNTGELFF
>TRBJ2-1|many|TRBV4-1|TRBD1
TGCGCCAGCAGCCTCCAAGAGGGGGCGCGGTACAATGAGCAGTTCTTC
CASSLQEGARYNEQFF
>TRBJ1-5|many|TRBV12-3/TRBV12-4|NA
TGTGCCAGCAGTTTAAGTGGGGATCAGCCCCAGCATTTT
CASSLSGDQPQHF
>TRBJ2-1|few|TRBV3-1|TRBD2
TGTGCCAGCAGCCAACAATGGACTAGCGGGAGTGATGAGCAGTTCTTC
CASSQQWTSGSDEQFF
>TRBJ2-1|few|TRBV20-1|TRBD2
TGCAGTGCTAGAGGGTCCCCGGGAGGTACCTACAATGAGCAGTTCTTC
CSARGSPGGTYNEQFF
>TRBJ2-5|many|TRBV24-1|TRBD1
TGTGCCACTTCAGGGGGCGGAGAGACCCAGTACTTC
CATSGGGETQYF
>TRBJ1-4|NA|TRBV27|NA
TGTGCCAGCAGTTTATGGGGGAGGAATGAAAAACTGTTTTTT
CASSLWGRNEKLFF
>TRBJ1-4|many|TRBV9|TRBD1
TGTGCCAGCAGCGTTTCGAGCGGGACAGGGGAAAAACTGTTTTTT
CASSVSSGTGEKLFF
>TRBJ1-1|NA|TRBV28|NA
TGTGCCAGCACCCAAGACTGGGCCCTGAACACTGAAGCTTTCTTT
CASTQDWALNTEAFF
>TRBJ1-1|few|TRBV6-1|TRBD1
TGTGCCAGCAGTGCCTTAACACAGGGGGCCGGTGAAGCTTTCTTT
CASSALTQGAGEAFF
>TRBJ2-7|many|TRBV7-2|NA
TGTGCCAGCAGCCCCGGGACTTGGGGTGGGGAGCAGTACTTC
CASSPGTWGGEQYF
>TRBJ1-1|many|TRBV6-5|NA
TGTGCCAGCAGTTACTCGTCGCCCCTGGAAGCTTTCTTT
CASSYSSPLEAFF
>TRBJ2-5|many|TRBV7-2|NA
TGTGCCAGCAGTCCGACAGGAACCCAAGAGACCCAGTACTTC
CASSPTGTQETQYF
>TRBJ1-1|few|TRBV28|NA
TGTGCCAGCAGTTTAGGTACAAGGGCTTTCTTT
CASSLGTRAFF
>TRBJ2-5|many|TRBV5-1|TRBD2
TGCGCCAGCAGCTTGGGAGCGGTGGCTAGCGGGAAGTACCAAGAGACCCAGTACTTC
CASSLGAVASGKYQETQYF
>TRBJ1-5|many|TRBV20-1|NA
TGCAGTGCTAGAGATCTCAGGTCCTCCCGGAGTCAGCCCCAGCATTTT
CSARDLRSSRSQPQHF
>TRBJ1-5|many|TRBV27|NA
TGTGCCAGCAGTTCGGTGAGTGCTGGCAATCAGCCCCAGCATTTT
CASSSVSAGNQPQHF
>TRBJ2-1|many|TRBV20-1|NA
TGCAGTGCCAGCGGACCAACCCCGGGTGAGCAGTTCTTC
CSASGPTPGEQFF
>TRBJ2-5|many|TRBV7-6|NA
TGTGCCAGCAGCTTAGTGTGGAGTTCAGGTCAAGAGACCCAGTACTTC
CASSLVWSSGQETQYF
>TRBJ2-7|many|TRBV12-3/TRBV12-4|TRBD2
TGTGCCAGCAGTTTCTGGACTAGCGGGAGGGCCGTCGAGCAGTACTTC
CASSFWTSGRAVEQYF
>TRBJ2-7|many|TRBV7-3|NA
TGTGCCAGCAGCTTAACCGGGTCGGGAAGGACTATTCATTACGAGCAGTACTTC
CASSLTGSGRTIHYEQYF